This TCR beta chain emerged from a study of human T cells and chemical hapten exposure. TCRdb fed the RACE reads into MiXCR, producing one record per CDR3 protein. The table records some 39,000 distinct CDR3 sequences, 7.5% to 8% of them present only once. Time point indicated: pre-sensitization, week 0. Treatment specified: therapeutic diphenylcyclopropenone sensitization with weekly scalp DPC. The donor pool consisted of alopecia patients aged 18 to 70 years, considered suitable for DPC. This clonotype was detected ten times or more. J gave up 5 bases and V 7 bases, and 9 bases lay outside the gene matches. There are 14 residues in the CDR3.

The source material was whole blood, sampled in connection with sensitization to the hapten diphenylcyclopropenone (DPC). The sequence was obtained from a woman in her fifties or sixties with alopecia areata. Some clones in this sample may be carry-over from other donors' samples. The rearrangement links TRBV12-3 or TRBV12-4 to TRBJ2-3, with 7 bases matching TRBD2. CDR3 nucleotides: TGTGCCAGCATGCGCGGGAGAGTGGAAGATACGCAGTATTTT. Translation gives CASMRGRVEDTQYF.